This entry lists 14 T cell receptor beta chains sequenced from one sample in a study of blood T cell repertoires in COVID-19. TCRdb keeps only in-frame clones here, not all; method: immunoSEQ multiplex PCR. The table lists more than 85,000 clones, roughly 80% of them singletons. Sequenced: peripheral blood. Every receptor here comes from a human donor in a cohort sampled during active COVID-19.

This chain links TRBV19 with TRBJ2-7; 11 bases align to TRBD2. The CDR3 has 15 amino acids. In germline, CDR1 is LNHDA, CDR2 SQIVND (reference sequence). V trimming: 4 bases; J trimming: 1 base; junction bases outside the gene matches: 3. The CDR3 spells CASSTLAGGSYEQYF. The DNA of the CDR3 is TGTGCCAGTAGTACCTTAGCGGGAGGGTCCTACGAGCAGTACTTC.

The chain employs TRBV13 and TRBJ2-7; 9 bases map to TRBD2. V trimming: 3 bases; J trimming: 2 bases; junction bases outside the gene matches: 2. CDR3 size: 14 residues. Germline CDR1 and CDR2: PRHDT and FYEKMQ (reference sequence). CDR3 DNA: TGTGCCAGCAGCTTTAGCGGGGGAACCTACGAGCAGTACTTC. This sequence encodes CASSFSGGTYEQYF.

V is TRBV18 and J is TRBJ2-5, with D perhaps TRBD2 (6 bases). The CDR3 length is 14 residues. Germline V gene data show CDR1 as KGHSH and CDR2 as LQKENI. The ends were cut back, 3 bases at V and 1 base at J, with 9 bases in the middle. CDR3 DNA: TGTGCCAGCTCACCCCGGGAGCTCCAAGAGACCCAGTACTTC. This gives the protein CASSPRELQETQYF.

The chain links TRBV19 to TRBJ1-5; 9 nucleotides match TRBD1. Germline loops: CDR1 LNHDA, CDR2 SQIVND (reference sequence). The J segment lost 7 bases and the V segment lost 5 bases, leaving 6 bases of the junction unmatched. CDR3 size: 14 residues. The CDR3 region is CASSVGQGPQPQHF. Here the CDR3 DNA reads TGTGCCAGTAGTGTGGGACAGGGACCCCAGCCCCAGCATTTT.

This chain uses TRBV7-9 with TRBJ1-2, with unresolved D. Trimming took 3 bases from V and 7 from J, leaving 9 bases between them. The CDR3 is made up of 12 amino acids. Germline CDR1 SEHNR, CDR2 FQNEAQ (reference sequence). CDR3 region: CASSFQEGGYTF. The CDR3 nucleotides read TGTGCCAGCAGCTTTCAAGAGGGTGGCTACACCTTC.

This chain links TRBV9 with TRBJ1-3; D is uncertain. V was trimmed by 0 bases and J by 0 bases, leaving 7 bases between them. Germline CDR1 SGDLS, CDR2 YYNGEE. The CDR3 contains 15 residues. The CDR3 bases are TGTGCCAGCAGCGTAGCTCCGGTCTCTGGAAACACCATATATTTT. This encodes CASSVAPVSGNTIYF.

The table lists this clone with a count of one. This chain joins TRBV13 and TRBJ1-6; the D gene is possibly TRBD1 (6 bases). Germline V gene lookup returns CDR1 PRHDT and CDR2 FYEKMQ (reference sequence). There are 17 residues in the CDR3. V was pared by 0 bases and J by 8 bases, with 17 bases between. The CDR3 here is CASSLGFGGKTDSPLHF. CDR3 sequence (DNA): TGTGCCAGCAGCTTAGGGTTTGGGGGCAAGACGGATTCACCCCTCCACTTT.

Concerning this clone: Compared with germline, one end of the junction differs, possibly owing to a read error. This chain links TRBV7-7 with TRBJ2-7, with 10 nucleotides matching TRBD2. CDR1 and CDR2 from the germline V gene are SSHAT and FNYEAQ (reference sequence). The CDR3 extends over 14 amino acids. CDR3 sequence: CASSLASGSYEQYF. CDR3 nucleotides: TGTGCTAGCAGCTTAGCTAGCGGGAGTTACGAGCAGTACTTC.

J is TRBJ2-5 and V is TRBV5-1; 9 nucleotides agree with TRBD2. Losses at the gene ends were 4 bases for V and 5 bases for J; bases not matched to a gene: 12. The CDR3 covers 16 residues. Germline assignment: CDR1 SGHRS and CDR2 YFSETQ. The CDR3 reads CASSPLRGLAQETQYF. CDR3 sequence (DNA): TGCGCCAGCAGCCCTCTACGGGGACTAGCACAGGAGACCCAGTACTTC. Supplemented by reference TRBV5-1 and TRBJ2-5, the full variable domain reads KAGVTQTPRYLIKTRGQQVTLSCSPISGHRSVSWYQQTPGQGLQFLFEYFSETQRNKGNFPGRFSGRQFSNSRSEMNVSTLELGDSALYLCASSPLRGLAQETQYFGPGTRLLVL.

The chain links TRBV14 to TRBJ2-7; no clear D gene. This CDR3 contains 12 residues. Germline assignment: CDR1 SGHDN and CDR2 FVKESK. V was shortened by 1 base and J by 3 bases, with 4 bases between the two germline ends. Here the CDR3 reads CASSQGVYEQYF. CDR3 bases: TGTGCCAGCAGCCAAGGAGTCTACGAGCAGTACTTC.

A single count supports this clone. This chain links TRBV18 with TRBJ1-1; 7 bases are a match to TRBD1. Germline CDR1 and CDR2: KGHSH and LQKENI. This CDR3 has 14 amino acids. Trimming removed 5 bases from V and 2 bases from J; junction bases left unmatched: 5. DNA of the CDR3: TGTGCCAGCTCAGCGACAGGGACCAACACTGAAGCTTTCTTT. Translated: CASSATGTNTEAFF.

The V call is TRBV4-2, the J call TRBJ2-7; the match to TRBD1 covers 9 bases. The V gene end was trimmed by 4 bases and the J gene end by 3 bases; junction bases not matched to a gene: 4. Germline CDR1 and CDR2: LGHNA and YNFKEQ. There are 14 residues in the CDR3. The CDR3 sequence: CASSLGQGGYEQYF. The CDR3 coding sequence is TGTGCCAGCAGCCTGGGACAGGGAGGCTACGAGCAGTACTTC.

The chain employs TRBV18 and TRBJ1-2; 7 bases align to TRBD1. Germline-derived CDR1 and CDR2 are KGHSH and LQKENI. Unmatched junction bases numbered 11, after V lost 6 bases and J lost 1 base. The CDR3 extends over 16 amino acids. CDR3 sequence (DNA): TGTGCCAGCTCCCCTGGGTTCCCAGGGGGTAACTATGGCTACACCTTC. It specifies CASSPGFPGGNYGYTF.

J is TRBJ2-1 and V is TRBV18; 11 positions match TRBD1. The CDR3 loop spans 17 amino acids. J lost 4 bases, V lost 0 bases, and 5 bases had no gene match. In germline, CDR1 is KGHSH, CDR2 LQKENI. DNA for the CDR3: TGTGCCAGCTCACCACCTGGGACAGGGGGGAATTACAATGAGCAGTTCTTC. It yields the protein CASSPPGTGGNYNEQFF.